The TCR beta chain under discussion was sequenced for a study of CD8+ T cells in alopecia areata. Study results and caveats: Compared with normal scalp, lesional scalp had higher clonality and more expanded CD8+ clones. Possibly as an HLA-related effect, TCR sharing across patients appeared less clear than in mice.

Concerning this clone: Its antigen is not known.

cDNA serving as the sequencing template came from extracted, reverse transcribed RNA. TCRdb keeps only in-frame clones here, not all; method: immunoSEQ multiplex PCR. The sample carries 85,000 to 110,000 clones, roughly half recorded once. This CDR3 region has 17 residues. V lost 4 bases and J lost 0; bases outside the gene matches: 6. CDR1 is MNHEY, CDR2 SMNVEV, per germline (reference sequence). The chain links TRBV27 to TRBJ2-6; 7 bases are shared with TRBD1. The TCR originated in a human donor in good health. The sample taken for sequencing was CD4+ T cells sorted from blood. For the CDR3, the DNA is TGTGCCAGCAGTTCGAGACAGGGCAGCTCTGGGGCCAACGTCCTGACTTTC. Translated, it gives CASSSRQGSSGANVLTF.